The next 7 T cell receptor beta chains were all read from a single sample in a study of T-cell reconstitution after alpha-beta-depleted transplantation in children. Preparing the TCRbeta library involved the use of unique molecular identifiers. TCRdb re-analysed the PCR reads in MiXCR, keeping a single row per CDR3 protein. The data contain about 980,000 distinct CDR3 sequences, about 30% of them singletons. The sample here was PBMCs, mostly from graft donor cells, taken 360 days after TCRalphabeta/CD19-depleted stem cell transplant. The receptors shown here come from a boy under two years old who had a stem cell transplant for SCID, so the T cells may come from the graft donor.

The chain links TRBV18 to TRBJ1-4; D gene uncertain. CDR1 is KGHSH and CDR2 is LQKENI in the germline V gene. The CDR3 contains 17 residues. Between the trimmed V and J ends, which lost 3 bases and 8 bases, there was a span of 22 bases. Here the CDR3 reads CASSPQPPGVGPEKLFF. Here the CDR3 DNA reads TGTGCCAGCTCACCCCAACCGCCCGGGGTAGGTCCAGAAAAACTGTTTTTT.

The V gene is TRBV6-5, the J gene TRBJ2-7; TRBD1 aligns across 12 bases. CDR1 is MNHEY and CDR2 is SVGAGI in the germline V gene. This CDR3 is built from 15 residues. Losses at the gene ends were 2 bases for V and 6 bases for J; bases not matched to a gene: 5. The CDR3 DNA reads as TGTGCCAGCAGTTACCGGGACAGGGGGCAGTTCGAGCAGTACTTC. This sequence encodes CASSYRDRGQFEQYF.

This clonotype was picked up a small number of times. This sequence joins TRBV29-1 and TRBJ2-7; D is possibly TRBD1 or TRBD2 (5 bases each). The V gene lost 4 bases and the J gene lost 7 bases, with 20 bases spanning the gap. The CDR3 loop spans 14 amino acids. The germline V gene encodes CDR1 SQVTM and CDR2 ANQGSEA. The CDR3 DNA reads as TGCAGCGTTGTTGACGGGACGATCGGGGCAGAGCAGTACTTC. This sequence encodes CSVVDGTIGAEQYF.

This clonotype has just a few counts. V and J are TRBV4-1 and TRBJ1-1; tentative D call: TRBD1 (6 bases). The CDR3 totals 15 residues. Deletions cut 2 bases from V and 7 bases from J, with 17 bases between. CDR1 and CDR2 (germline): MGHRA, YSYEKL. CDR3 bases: TGCGCCAGCAGCCAACTCAGCCAGGGGAACGATGAAGCTTTCTTT. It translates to CASSQLSQGNDEAFF.

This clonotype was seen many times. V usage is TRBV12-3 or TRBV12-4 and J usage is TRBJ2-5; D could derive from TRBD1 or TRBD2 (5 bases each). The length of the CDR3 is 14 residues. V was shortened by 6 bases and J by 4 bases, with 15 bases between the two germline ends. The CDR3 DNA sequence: TGTGCCAGCAGGGGACGGCAGGGAATAGAGACCCAGTACTTC. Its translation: CASRGRQGIETQYF.

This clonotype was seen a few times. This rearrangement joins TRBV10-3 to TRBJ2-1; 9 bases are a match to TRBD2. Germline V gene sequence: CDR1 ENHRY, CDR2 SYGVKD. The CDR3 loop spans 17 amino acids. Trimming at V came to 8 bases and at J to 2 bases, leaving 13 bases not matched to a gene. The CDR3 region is CAIGRVAGAQTYNEQFF. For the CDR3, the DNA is TGTGCCATCGGGAGGGTAGCGGGGGCCCAGACCTACAATGAGCAGTTCTTC.

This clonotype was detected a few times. CDR3 sequence (DNA): TGTGCCAGCAGTTTACTAGAGGGGGCAAGCTATGGCTACACCTTC. This encodes CASSLLEGASYGYTF. The chain couples TRBV28 to TRBJ1-2; TRBD1 matches at 7 bases. Per the germline V gene, CDR1 is MDHEN and CDR2 is SYDVKM. The CDR3 runs 15 residues. The J segment lost 4 bases and the V segment lost 2 bases, leaving 7 bases of the junction unmatched.